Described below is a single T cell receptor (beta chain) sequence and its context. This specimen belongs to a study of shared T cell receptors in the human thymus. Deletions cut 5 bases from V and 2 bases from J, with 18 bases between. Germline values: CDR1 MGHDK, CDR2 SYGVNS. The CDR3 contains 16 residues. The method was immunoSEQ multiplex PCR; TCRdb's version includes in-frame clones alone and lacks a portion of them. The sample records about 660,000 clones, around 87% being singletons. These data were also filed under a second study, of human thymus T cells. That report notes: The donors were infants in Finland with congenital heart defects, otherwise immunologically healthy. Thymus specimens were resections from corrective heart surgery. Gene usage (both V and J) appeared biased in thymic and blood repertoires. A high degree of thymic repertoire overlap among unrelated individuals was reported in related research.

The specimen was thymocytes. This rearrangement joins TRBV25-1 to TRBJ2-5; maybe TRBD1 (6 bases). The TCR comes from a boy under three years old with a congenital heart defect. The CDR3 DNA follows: TGTGCCAGCAGTACATTATTACAGGGTCCGCAAGAGACCCAGTACTTC. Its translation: CASSTLLQGPQETQYF.